A single sample gave rise to the 21 T cell receptor beta chains below, sequenced in a study of OX40 agonist ivuxolimab in advanced cancers. Produced via immunoSEQ multiplex PCR; TCRdb's table is partial and in-frame only. The sample lists roughly 82,000 clones; less than 90% were seen once. The source material was CD4+ or CD8+ T cells sorted from blood, sampled in a trial of the OX40 agonist ivuxolimab. These receptors originate from an adult with an advanced solid tumor such as melanoma, head and neck, liver or kidney cancer.

The CDR3 nucleotides read TGTGCCAGCAGCTTAGGGGTGGCGGAGACCCAGTACTTC. Translated, it gives CASSLGVAETQYF. This chain connects TRBV7-9 to TRBJ2-5, with D uncertain. The CDR3 runs to 13 residues. The ends were cut back, 1 base at V and 5 bases at J, with 8 bases in the middle. Germline CDR1 SEHNR, CDR2 FQNEAQ (reference sequence).

The V call is TRBV18, the J call TRBJ2-2, with D possibly TRBD1 on 5 matching bases. Germline lookup yields CDR1 KGHSH and CDR2 LQKENI. Deletions cut 0 bases from V and 6 bases from J, with 8 bases between. The CDR3 is 14 amino acids. The CDR3 is CASSPPTQAGELFF. The CDR3 DNA follows: TGTGCCAGCTCACCACCAACACAGGCCGGGGAGCTGTTTTTT.

The genes are TRBV7-9 and TRBJ2-4, with 9 nucleotides matching TRBD1. The germline gives CDR1 SEHNR, CDR2 FQNEAQ (reference sequence). This CDR3 contains 19 residues. V shed 4 bases, J shed 1 base, and the junction held 14 bases outside the gene matches. CDR3 amino acids: CASSSAGTGSMMAKNIQYF. Here the CDR3 DNA reads TGTGCCAGCAGCTCAGCAGGGACAGGGTCCATGATGGCCAAAAACATTCAGTACTTC.

The chain carries TRBV7-3 and TRBJ2-5; TRBD2 is a possible D gene (5 bases). This CDR3 has 15 residues. V was clipped by 0 bases and J by 0 bases, with 8 bases between them. Germline V gives CDR1 SGHTA, CDR2 FQGTGA. DNA of the CDR3: TGTGCCAGCAGCTTAACGAGAGGGTACCAAGAGACCCAGTACTTC. Translation gives CASSLTRGYQETQYF.

The CDR3 DNA reads TGTGCCAGTAGTCCATTGACAGGGGGCGGCAATCAGCCCCAGCATTTT. Translation gives CASSPLTGGGNQPQHF. The chain links TRBV19 to TRBJ1-5; 10 bases are a match to TRBD1. This CDR3 is 16 amino acids long. CDR1 and CDR2 from the germline V gene are LNHDA and SQIVND (reference sequence). Trimming cost V 5 bases and J 2 bases; bases outside gene matches: 6.

This clone occurred once. The chain couples TRBV23-1 to TRBJ1-1; D is possibly TRBD1 (5 bases). TRBV23-1 is sorted into the ORF group, with uncertain function. V dropped 0 bases and J dropped 1 base, with 15 bases sitting between them. This CDR3 has 17 amino acids. The CDR3 reads CASSQSISRARNTEAFF. CDR3 DNA: TGCGCCAGCAGTCAATCTATCAGCAGGGCAAGGAACACTGAAGCTTTCTTT.

The V gene is TRBV27, the J gene TRBJ2-1, with 7 positions matching TRBD2. Germline lookup yields CDR1 MNHEY and CDR2 SMNVEV (reference sequence). This CDR3 is built from 15 residues. Germline trimming cut 5 bases from V and 8 bases from J; bases unmatched to any gene: 12. The DNA for the CDR3 is TGTGCCAGCAGTGCAAGCGGGGCCATCCCCCATGAGCAGTTCTTC. Translation: CASSASGAIPHEQFF.

The rearrangement joins TRBV6-5 to TRBJ1-1; TRBD1 aligns across 8 bases. V was clipped by 5 bases and J by 11 bases; unmatched bases: 7. The germline V gene has CDR1 MNHEY and CDR2 SVGAGI. This CDR3 spans 12 amino acids. The CDR3 nucleotides are TGTGCCAGCAGTACTGGGACAGGCAGGGCTTTCTTT. It specifies CASSTGTGRAFF.

This clone was seen only a few times. The CDR3 loop reads CASSYQGRGEKLFF. In DNA, the CDR3 is TGTGCCAGCAGCTATCAGGGTCGTGGCGAAAAACTGTTTTTT. This chain links TRBV6-6 with TRBJ1-4; D possibly corresponds to TRBD1 (5 bases). Germline V gene sequence: CDR1 MNHNY, CDR2 SVGAGI (reference sequence). The CDR3 runs 14 residues. The germline V and J ends were trimmed by 6 bases and 8 bases, with 16 bases remaining between them.

The chain recombines TRBV7-9 with TRBJ1-1, with a tentative D call TRBD1 (5 bases). In germline, CDR1 is SEHNR, CDR2 FQNEAQ (reference sequence). CDR3 size: 12 residues. Trimming removed 3 bases from V and 11 bases from J, with 13 bases in between. The CDR3 is CASSFIGAAAFF. CDR3 DNA sequence: TGTGCCAGCAGCTTTATCGGGGCTGCGGCTTTCTTT.

V usage is TRBV6-5 and J usage is TRBJ2-3; the match to TRBD1 covers 9 bases. The CDR3 is made up of 16 amino acids. CDR1 and CDR2 (germline): MNHEY, SVGAGI. Trimming cost V 4 bases and J 1 base; bases outside gene matches: 6. The CDR3 DNA reads TGTGCCAGCAGTTCGTACAGGGGGCCGGGCACAGATACGCAGTATTTT. Protein: CASSSYRGPGTDTQYF.

The chain has TRBV5-1 and TRBJ1-3; the match to TRBD1 covers 7 bases. The germline V gene has CDR1 SGHRS and CDR2 YFSETQ. CDR3 length equals 12 residues. Trimming cost V 7 bases and J 3 bases; bases outside gene matches: 1. For the CDR3, the DNA is TGCGCCAGCCAGGGGGATGGAAACACCATATATTTT. The encoded protein is CASQGDGNTIYF.

V gene TRBV2 combines with J gene TRBJ2-2; unclear D gene. Trimming took 2 bases from V and 2 from J, leaving 12 bases between them. The germline V gene has CDR1 SNHLY and CDR2 FYNNEI. This CDR3 region has 16 residues. This CDR3 is CASSENGRTNTGELFF. In DNA, the CDR3 is TGTGCCAGCAGTGAAAACGGACGAACCAACACCGGGGAGCTGTTTTTT.

The J gene is TRBJ2-2, the V gene TRBV7-3; D uncertain. The germline V gene encodes CDR1 SGHTA and CDR2 FQGTGA. The CDR3 runs to 16 residues. V was pared by 5 bases and J by 6 bases, with 19 bases between. CDR3 in DNA: TGTGCCAGCAGCCCGGGCCTCAATTTTTTGGCCGGGGAGCTGTTTTTT. As protein: CASSPGLNFLAGELFF. The variable domain in full, completed from reference TRBV7-3 and TRBJ2-2, reads GAGVSQTPSNKVTEKGKYVELRCDPISGHTALYWYRQSLGQGPEFLIYFQGTGAADDSGLPNDRFFAVRPEGSVSTLKIQRTERGDSAVYLCASSPGLNFLAGELFFGEGSRLTVL.

The V gene is TRBV5-4, the J gene TRBJ1-6; 7 bases agree with TRBD1. Germline trimming cut 2 bases from V and 7 bases from J; bases unmatched to any gene: 3. From germline, CDR1 is SGHNT and CDR2 YYREEE (reference sequence). The CDR3 totals 14 residues. This CDR3 reads CASSFIQGNSPLHF. The CDR3 DNA reads TGTGCCAGCAGCTTTATACAGGGGAATTCACCCCTCCACTTT.

This clone appeared a few times. The chain links TRBV2 to TRBJ2-7, with D possibly being TRBD1 (6 bases). CDR3 length equals 14 residues. V lost 6 bases, J lost 6 bases, and 18 bases lay in between. CDR1 is SNHLY and CDR2 is FYNNEI in the germline V gene. CDR3 residues: CASRGATGKGEQYF. As DNA, the CDR3 is TGTGCCAGCAGGGGGGCGACGGGGAAAGGCGAGCAGTACTTC.

This clone was picked up one time. The chain uses TRBV27 and TRBJ2-7, with D perhaps matching TRBD2 (6 bases). Trimming left V 6 bases short and J 1 base short, with 13 bases between. The length of the CDR3 is 14 residues. The germline V gene encodes CDR1 MNHEY and CDR2 SMNVEV (reference sequence). The CDR3 DNA follows: TGTGCCAGCAGAAGGGTGGGGGGATCCTACGAGCAGTACTTC. Its translation is CASRRVGGSYEQYF.

V usage is TRBV30 and J usage is TRBJ2-3, with 7 positions matching TRBD2. The ends lost 4 bases at V and 9 bases at J; junction bases unmatched: 19. Germline-derived CDR1 and CDR2 are GTSNPN and SVGIG (reference sequence). CDR3 length: 16 residues. Here the CDR3 DNA reads TGTGCCTGGACCGGCCCAAGGCGGGGGAACTGGGAGACGCAGTATTTT. This translates into CAWTGPRRGNWETQYF.

This clone was found once. The chain employs TRBV4-3 and TRBJ2-3, with D possibly called TRBD1 or TRBD2 (6 bases each). CDR1 is LGHNA, CDR2 YSLEER, per germline. The CDR3 has 15 amino acids. Trimming left V 4 bases short and J 1 base short, with 12 bases between. The CDR3 DNA reads as TGCGCCAGCAGCCGCTTGAGGGGGGGCACAGATACGCAGTATTTT. The encoded protein is CASSRLRGGTDTQYF.

The chain has TRBV20-1 and TRBJ2-7; tentatively, D is TRBD1 (6 bases). The CDR3 has 11 residues. With 7 bases removed from V and 3 bases from J, the gap between germline ends came to 10 bases. Germline CDR1 is DFQATT and CDR2 is SNEGSKA (reference sequence). DNA for the CDR3: TGCAGTGTCCAACAGGGCTACGAGCAGTACTTC. This codes for CSVQQGYEQYF.

This chain uses TRBV6-5 with TRBJ1-6; TRBD1 is a possible D gene (6 bases). Germline V gives CDR1 MNHEY, CDR2 SVGAGI. Trimming left V 9 bases short and J 8 bases short, with 20 bases between. The CDR3 is 15 amino acids. CDR3 sequence: CASTRTELGDSPLHF. CDR3 coding DNA: TGTGCCAGTACTCGGACAGAACTGGGGGATTCACCCCTCCACTTT.